This entry concerns a single T cell receptor beta chain. Its antigen remains unidentified. The data originate from a study of cytomegalovirus exposure and HLA in healthy donors. Regarding the study as a whole: The finding came from a later analysis; first-cohort TCR clusters tended to co-occur in the 120 or so validation repertoires.

Sequenced by immunoSEQ multiplex PCR; TCRdb stores in-frame clones only, minus some. Of around 73,000 clones listed, around 90% were seen once; the top ten hold 3.5% to 4.5%. The V and J ends lost 0 bases and 0 bases respectively, with 16 bases between them. Germline V gene data show CDR1 as LGHNA and CDR2 as YNFKEQ. CDR3 length equals 18 residues. The rearrangement links TRBV4-2 to TRBJ2-3; TRBD1 might be the D (5 bases). The receptor's source is a woman aged 18-29 years in good health and CMV-seropositive. Source material: PBMCs. Written as DNA, the CDR3 is TGTGCCAGCAGCCAAGATTTCGGACACCCTGCTAGCACAGATACGCAGTATTTT. Its protein is CASSQDFGHPASTDTQYF.